This TCR beta chain was documented in a study of blood T cell repertoires in COVID-19. Germline V gene lookup returns CDR1 SGHRS and CDR2 YFSETQ. The CDR3 is 16 amino acids. The V segment lost 4 bases and the J segment 4 bases; nucleotides outside the gene matches: 6. Here immunoSEQ multiplex PCR was the method, and the copy in TCRdb shows in-frame clones only, minus some. Of about 370,000 clones listed, around 87% are singletons. This clone was seen only once. What was sequenced was peripheral blood. The sequence was obtained from a woman aged 30 to 39 with COVID-19, enrolled during active disease. This chain links TRBV5-1 with TRBJ2-5; 14 nucleotides match TRBD2. CDR3 coding DNA: TGCGCCAGCAGCCAAGACGGACTAGCGGGAGGAGAGACCCAGTACTTC. Residues: CASSQDGLAGGETQYF.